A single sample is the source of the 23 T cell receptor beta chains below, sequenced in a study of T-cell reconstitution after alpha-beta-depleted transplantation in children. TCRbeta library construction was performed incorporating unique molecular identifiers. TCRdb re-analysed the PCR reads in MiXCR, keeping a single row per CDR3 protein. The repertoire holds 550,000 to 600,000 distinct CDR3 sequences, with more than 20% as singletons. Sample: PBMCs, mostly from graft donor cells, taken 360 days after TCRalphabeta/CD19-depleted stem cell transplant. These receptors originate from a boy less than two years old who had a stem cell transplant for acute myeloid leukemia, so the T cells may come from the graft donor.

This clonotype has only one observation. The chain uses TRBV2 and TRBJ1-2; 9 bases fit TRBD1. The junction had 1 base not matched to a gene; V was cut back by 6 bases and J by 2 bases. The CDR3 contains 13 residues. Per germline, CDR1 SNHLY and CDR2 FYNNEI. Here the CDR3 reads CASSGTGNYGYTF. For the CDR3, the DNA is TGTGCCAGCAGCGGGACAGGGAACTATGGCTACACCTTC.

The CDR3 reads CASSYSWGRTEAFF. CDR3 in DNA: TGTGCCAGCAGTTACTCGTGGGGGAGGACTGAAGCTTTCTTT. The chain has TRBV6-5 and TRBJ1-1, with D maybe TRBD1 (5 bases). V dropped 0 bases and J dropped 5 bases, with 10 bases sitting between them. Germline V CDR1 and CDR2: MNHEY, SVGAGI. This CDR3 comprises 14 residues.

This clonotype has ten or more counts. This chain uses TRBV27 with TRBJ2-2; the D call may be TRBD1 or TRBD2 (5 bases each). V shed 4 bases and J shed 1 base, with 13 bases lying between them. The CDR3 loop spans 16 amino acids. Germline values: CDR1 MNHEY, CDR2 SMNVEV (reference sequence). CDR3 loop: CASSSGTAVNTGELFF. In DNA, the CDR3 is TGTGCCAGCAGTTCCGGGACGGCGGTGAACACCGGGGAGCTGTTTTTT.

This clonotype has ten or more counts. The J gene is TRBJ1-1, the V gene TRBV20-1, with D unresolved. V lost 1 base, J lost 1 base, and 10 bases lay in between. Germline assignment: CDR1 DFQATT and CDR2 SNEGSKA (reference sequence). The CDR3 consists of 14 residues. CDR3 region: CSARADNRNTEAFF. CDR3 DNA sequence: TGCAGTGCTAGAGCTGACAATAGGAACACTGAAGCTTTCTTT.

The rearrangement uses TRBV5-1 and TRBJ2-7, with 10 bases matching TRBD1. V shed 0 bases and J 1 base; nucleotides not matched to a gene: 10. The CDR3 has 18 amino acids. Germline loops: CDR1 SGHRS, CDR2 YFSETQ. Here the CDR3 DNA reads TGCGCCAGCAGCTTGGAAGGCGGGACAGGGGTCCGTTCCTACGAGCAGTACGTC. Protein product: CASSLEGGTGVRSYEQYV.

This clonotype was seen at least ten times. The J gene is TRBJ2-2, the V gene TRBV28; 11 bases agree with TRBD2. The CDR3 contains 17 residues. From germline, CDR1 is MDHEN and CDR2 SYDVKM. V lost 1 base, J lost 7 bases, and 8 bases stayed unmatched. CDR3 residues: CASSLYPSSGGFGELFF. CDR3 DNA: TGTGCCAGCAGTTTATATCCGTCTAGCGGGGGGTTCGGGGAGCTGTTTTTT. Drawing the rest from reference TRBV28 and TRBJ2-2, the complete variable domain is DVKVTQSSRYLVKRTGEKVFLECVQDMDHENMFWYRQDPGLGLRLIYFSYDVKMKEKGDIPEGYSVSREKKERFSLILESASTNQTSMYLCASSLYPSSGGFGELFFGEGSRLTVL.

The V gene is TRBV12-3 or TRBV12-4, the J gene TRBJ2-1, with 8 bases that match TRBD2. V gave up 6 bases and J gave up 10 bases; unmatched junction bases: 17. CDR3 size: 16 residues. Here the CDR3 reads CASSIPGRGTRWEQFF. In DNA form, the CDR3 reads TGTGCCAGCAGCATACCAGGACGGGGGACTAGGTGGGAGCAGTTCTTC.

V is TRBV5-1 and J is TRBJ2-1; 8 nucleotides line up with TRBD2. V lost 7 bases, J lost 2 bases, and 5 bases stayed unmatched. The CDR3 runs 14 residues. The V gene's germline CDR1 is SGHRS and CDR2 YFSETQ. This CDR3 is CASESGGTYNEQFF. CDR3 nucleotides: TGCGCCAGCGAGAGCGGGGGCACCTACAATGAGCAGTTCTTC.

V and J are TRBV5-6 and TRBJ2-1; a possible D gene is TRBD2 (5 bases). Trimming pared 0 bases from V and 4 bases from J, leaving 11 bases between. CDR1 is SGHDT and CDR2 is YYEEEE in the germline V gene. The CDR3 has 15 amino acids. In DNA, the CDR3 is TGTGCCAGCAGCTTGGACGGGGTCTCGTACAATGAGCAGTTCTTC. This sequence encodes CASSLDGVSYNEQFF. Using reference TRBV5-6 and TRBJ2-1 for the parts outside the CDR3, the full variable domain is DAGVTQSPTHLIKTRGQQVTLRCSPKSGHDTVSWYQQALGQGPQFIFQYYEEEERQRGNFPDRFSGHQFPNYSSELNVNALLLGDSALYLCASSLDGVSYNEQFFGPGTRLTVL.

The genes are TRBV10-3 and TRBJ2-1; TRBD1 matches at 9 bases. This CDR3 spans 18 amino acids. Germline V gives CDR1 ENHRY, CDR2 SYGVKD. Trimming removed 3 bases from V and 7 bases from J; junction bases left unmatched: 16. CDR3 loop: CAISDPIVDRGISNEQFF. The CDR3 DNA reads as TGTGCCATCAGTGACCCTATCGTCGACAGGGGGATATCAAATGAGCAGTTCTTC.

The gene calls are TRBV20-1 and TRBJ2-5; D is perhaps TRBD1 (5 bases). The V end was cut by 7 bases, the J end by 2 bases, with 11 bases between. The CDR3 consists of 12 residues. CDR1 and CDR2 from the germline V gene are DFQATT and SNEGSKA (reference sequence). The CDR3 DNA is TGCAGTGTGGTTGGGGCTCAAGAGACCCAGTACTTC. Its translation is CSVVGAQETQYF.

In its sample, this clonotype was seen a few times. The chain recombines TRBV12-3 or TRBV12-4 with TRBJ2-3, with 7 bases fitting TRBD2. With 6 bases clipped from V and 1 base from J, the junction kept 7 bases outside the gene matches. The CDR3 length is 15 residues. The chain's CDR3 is CASSQGLLRTDTQYF. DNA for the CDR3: TGTGCCAGCAGCCAGGGACTACTCCGCACAGATACGCAGTATTTT.

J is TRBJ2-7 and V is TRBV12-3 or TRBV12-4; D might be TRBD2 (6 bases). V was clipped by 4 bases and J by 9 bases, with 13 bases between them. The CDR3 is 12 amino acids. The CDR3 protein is CASSSGVFGQYF. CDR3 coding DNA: TGTGCCAGCAGTTCGGGGGTTTTTGGGCAGTACTTC.

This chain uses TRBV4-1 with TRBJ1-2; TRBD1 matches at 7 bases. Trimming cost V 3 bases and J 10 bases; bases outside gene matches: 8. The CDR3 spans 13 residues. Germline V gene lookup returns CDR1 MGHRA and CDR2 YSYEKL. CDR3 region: CASSQRIDRAYTF. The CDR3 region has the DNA TGCGCCAGCAGCCAGAGAATCGACAGGGCCTACACCTTC.

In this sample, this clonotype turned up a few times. The CDR3 sequence: CASSGSGAANYGYTF. The CDR3 bases are TGTGCCAGCAGTGGTTCCGGGGCTGCTAACTATGGCTACACCTTC. The V call is TRBV6-1, the J call TRBJ1-2; possibly TRBD1 for D (5 bases). The ends were cut back, 4 bases at V and 0 bases at J, with 12 bases in the middle. The length of the CDR3 is 15 residues. From germline, CDR1 is MNHNS and CDR2 SASEGT.

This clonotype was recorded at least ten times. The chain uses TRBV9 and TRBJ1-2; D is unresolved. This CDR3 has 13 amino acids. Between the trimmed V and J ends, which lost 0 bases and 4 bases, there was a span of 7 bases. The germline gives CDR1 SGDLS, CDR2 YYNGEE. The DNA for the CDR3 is TGTGCCAGCAGCGTAGGGCCCTCCTATGGCTACACCTTC. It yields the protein CASSVGPSYGYTF. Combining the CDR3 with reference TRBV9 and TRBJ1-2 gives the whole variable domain DSGVTQTPKHLITATGQRVTLRCSPRSGDLSVYWYQQSLDQGLQFLIQYYNGEERAKGNILERFSAQQFPDLHSELNLSSLELGDSALYFCASSVGPSYGYTFGSGTRLTVV.

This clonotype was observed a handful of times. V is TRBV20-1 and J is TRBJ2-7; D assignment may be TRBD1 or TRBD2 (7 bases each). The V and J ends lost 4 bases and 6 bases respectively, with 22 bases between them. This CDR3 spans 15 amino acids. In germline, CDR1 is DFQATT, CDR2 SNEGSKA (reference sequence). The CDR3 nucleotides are TGCAGTGCTACGAACACGGGAACAGGGGAGGGCGAGCAGTACTTC. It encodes CSATNTGTGEGEQYF.

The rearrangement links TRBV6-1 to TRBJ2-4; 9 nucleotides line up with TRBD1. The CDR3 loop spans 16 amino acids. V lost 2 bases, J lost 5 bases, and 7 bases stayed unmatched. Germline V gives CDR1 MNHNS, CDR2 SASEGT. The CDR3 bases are TGTGCCAGCAGTGAAATTAGGACAGGGGTAGAAAACATTCAGTACTTC. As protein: CASSEIRTGVENIQYF.

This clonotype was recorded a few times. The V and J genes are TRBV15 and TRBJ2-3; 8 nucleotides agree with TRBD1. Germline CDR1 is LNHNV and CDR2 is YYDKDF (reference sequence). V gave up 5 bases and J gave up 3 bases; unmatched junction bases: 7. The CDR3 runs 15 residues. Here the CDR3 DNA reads TGTGCCACCAGCCCGCGGACAGGGACGACAGATACGCAGTATTTT. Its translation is CATSPRTGTTDTQYF.

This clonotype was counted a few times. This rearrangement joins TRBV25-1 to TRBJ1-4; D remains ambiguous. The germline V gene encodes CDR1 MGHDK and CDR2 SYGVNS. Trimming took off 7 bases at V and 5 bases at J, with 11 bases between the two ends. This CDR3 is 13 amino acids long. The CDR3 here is CASTGSHNEKLFF. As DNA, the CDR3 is TGTGCCAGCACCGGAAGCCACAATGAAAAACTGTTTTTT.

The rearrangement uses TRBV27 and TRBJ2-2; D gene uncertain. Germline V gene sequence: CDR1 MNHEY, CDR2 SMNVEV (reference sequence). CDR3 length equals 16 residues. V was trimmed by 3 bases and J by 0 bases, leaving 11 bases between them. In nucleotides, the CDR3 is TGTGCCAGCAGTTTCTACTGGGGTACGAACACCGGGGAGCTGTTTTTT. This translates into CASSFYWGTNTGELFF.

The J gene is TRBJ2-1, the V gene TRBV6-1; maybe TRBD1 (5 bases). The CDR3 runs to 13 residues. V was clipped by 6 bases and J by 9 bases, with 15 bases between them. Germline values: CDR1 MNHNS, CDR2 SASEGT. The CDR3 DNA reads TGTGCCAGCAGGAACCAGGGTTCGGGTGAGCAGTTCTTC. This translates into CASRNQGSGEQFF.

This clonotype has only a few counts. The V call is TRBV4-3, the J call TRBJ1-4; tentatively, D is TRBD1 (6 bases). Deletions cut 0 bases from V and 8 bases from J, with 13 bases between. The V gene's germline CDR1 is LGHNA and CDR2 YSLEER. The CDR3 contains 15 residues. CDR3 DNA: TGCGCCAGCAGCCAAGATTGGGGGCAGATGGAAAAACTGTTTTTT. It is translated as CASSQDWGQMEKLFF.